The 27 T cell receptor beta chains listed next were all sequenced from one sample in a study of post-analysis software for immune sequencing data. Overall study findings and caveats: Patients carried a few TRBV segments more frequently than controls did, and TRBV5-6, TRBV5-1 and TRBV20-1 were among them.

TCR beta cDNA libraries included unique molecular identifiers. TCRdb reprocessed the PCR reads with MiXCR, giving one entry per CDR3 protein. Among 400,000 to 500,000 distinct CDR3 sequences, roughly 40% were seen once, and the ten largest hold around 8%. Their antigens remain unidentified. Sequencing input: blood. These receptors were taken from a girl aged 2 to 10 with multiple sclerosis.

This clonotype was picked up a small number of times. J is TRBJ2-1 and V is TRBV4-1; D ambiguous. The CDR3 is 14 residues long. Germline V gene sequence: CDR1 MGHRA, CDR2 YSYEKL. V lost 1 base to trimming and J lost 10 bases, with 14 bases between them. CDR3 protein: CASSQGLGYWEQFF. The CDR3 coding sequence is TGCGCCAGCAGCCAAGGTTTGGGGTATTGGGAGCAGTTCTTC.

The chain carries TRBV15 and TRBJ1-5; the D is unclear. CDR1 LNHNV and CDR2 YYDKDF come from the germline V gene (reference sequence). The V gene lost 1 base and the J gene lost 5 bases, with 15 bases spanning the gap. This CDR3 comprises 16 residues. CDR3 region: CATSRVGRRSDQPQHF. CDR3 sequence (DNA): TGTGCCACCAGCAGAGTGGGGAGGAGGTCGGATCAGCCCCAGCATTTT.

This clonotype has more than one count but fewer than ten. The chain carries TRBV20-1 and TRBJ1-5; possible D gene TRBD1, 5 bases. Germline loops: CDR1 DFQATT, CDR2 SNEGSKA (reference sequence). V dropped 0 bases and J dropped 5 bases, with 17 bases sitting between them. The CDR3 contains 16 residues. The CDR3 region has the DNA TGCAGTGCTAGAGATCCGGCGGCAGGGCCGTATCAGCCCCAGCATTTT. Protein product: CSARDPAAGPYQPQHF.

V and J are TRBV20-1 and TRBJ2-1; 7 bases map to TRBD1. This CDR3 contains 18 residues. After removal of 1 base from V and 2 bases from J, the junction contained 14 bases not matched to a gene. CDR1 DFQATT and CDR2 SNEGSKA come from the germline V gene (reference sequence). CDR3 nucleotides: TGCAGTGCTAGAGCGCTTAATGTTCTCGGGACAGCCTACAATGAGCAGTTCTTC. This gives the protein CSARALNVLGTAYNEQFF.

V gene TRBV4-1 combines with J gene TRBJ1-5; D is perhaps TRBD1 (5 bases). The germline V gene has CDR1 MGHRA and CDR2 YSYEKL. This CDR3 is 17 amino acids long. V was trimmed by 2 bases and J by 6 bases, leaving 20 bases between them. The CDR3 loop is CASSQQVHQGTRQPQHF. In DNA, the CDR3 is TGCGCCAGCAGCCAACAGGTTCATCAGGGTACCCGTCAGCCCCAGCATTTT.

A few counts support this clonotype. This rearrangement joins TRBV12-3 or TRBV12-4 to TRBJ1-6; tentative D call: TRBD1 (6 bases). The CDR3 is made up of 13 amino acids. The V end was cut by 8 bases, the J end by 11 bases, with 16 bases between. CDR3: CASRNRVATPLHF. Here the CDR3 DNA reads TGTGCCAGCCGTAACAGGGTTGCAACACCCCTCCACTTT.

V and J are TRBV12-3 or TRBV12-4 and TRBJ2-7, with 9 bases fitting TRBD1. This CDR3 spans 14 amino acids. Trimming at V came to 3 bases and at J to 3 bases, leaving 3 bases not matched to a gene. The CDR3 region is CASSFQGQGYEQYF. CDR3 nucleotides: TGTGCCAGCAGTTTCCAGGGACAGGGCTACGAGCAGTACTTC.

This rearrangement joins TRBV7-2 to TRBJ2-5, with D hard to call. The end of the DNA aligns better with TRBJ2-7, so the J call may be wrong. Germline values: CDR1 SGHTA, CDR2 FQGNSA. The CDR3 loop spans 11 amino acids. The CDR3 sequence is CASSLSNEQYF. CDR3 sequence (DNA): TGTGCCAGCAGCTTAAGCAACGAGCAGTACTTC.

This chain links TRBV20-1 with TRBJ1-1; 8 positions match TRBD1. There are 13 residues in the CDR3. With 2 bases clipped from V and 4 bases from J, the junction kept 3 bases outside the gene matches. CDR1 is DFQATT and CDR2 is SNEGSKA in the germline V gene (reference sequence). This CDR3 reads CSARTTGGTEAFF. CDR3 DNA sequence: TGCAGTGCTAGAACCACAGGGGGCACTGAAGCTTTCTTT.

This rearrangement joins TRBV29-1 to TRBJ2-1; 8 bases match TRBD2. The CDR3 is 14 amino acids. J gave up 5 bases and V 8 bases, and 11 bases lay outside the gene matches. CDR1 and CDR2 (germline): SQVTM, ANQGSEA. The CDR3 spells CSSDSGREDNEQFF. Here the CDR3 DNA reads TGCAGCTCAGACAGCGGGAGAGAAGACAATGAGCAGTTCTTC.

This chain links TRBV6-5 with TRBJ2-7, with D possibly TRBD2 on 6 matching bases. The CDR3 runs to 13 residues. Germline loops: CDR1 MNHEY, CDR2 SVGAGI. Trimming removed 5 bases from V and 7 bases from J, with 15 bases in between. CDR3 in amino acids: CASSPNWGEEQYF. In nucleotides, the CDR3 is TGTGCCAGCAGTCCAAACTGGGGGGAAGAGCAGTACTTC.

The V call is TRBV6-6, the J call TRBJ1-1, with 7 bases fitting TRBD1. CDR3 length equals 16 residues. Germline CDR1 is MNHNY and CDR2 is SVGAGI (reference sequence). V gave up 4 bases and J gave up 0 bases; unmatched junction bases: 8. The CDR3 loop is CASSSPNRGVNTEAFF. CDR3 in DNA: TGTGCCAGCAGTTCCCCAAACAGGGGAGTGAACACTGAAGCTTTCTTT.

J is TRBJ1-1 and V is TRBV6-1; 8 bases map to TRBD1. The CDR3 extends over 12 amino acids. Germline V CDR1 and CDR2: MNHNS, SASEGT. V gave up 9 bases and J gave up 1 base; unmatched junction bases: 1. The chain's CDR3 is CASTGGNTEAFF. CDR3 sequence (DNA): TGTGCCAGTACAGGGGGGAACACTGAAGCTTTCTTT.

J is TRBJ1-2 and V is TRBV7-9; D perhaps matches TRBD1 (6 bases). The V gene lost 7 bases and the J gene lost 5 bases, with 20 bases spanning the gap. CDR3 length: 15 amino acids. Per the germline V gene, CDR1 is SEHNR and CDR2 is FQNEAQ (reference sequence). CDR3 DNA: TGTGCCAGCACCAATCCGACGGGGGCGGGTTATGGCTACACCTTC. Its translation: CASTNPTGAGYGYTF.

The genes are TRBV27 and TRBJ1-1; the D gene is possibly TRBD1 (6 bases). CDR3 length: 14 residues. V lost 3 bases and J 4 bases, leaving 12 bases between the germline ends. In germline, CDR1 is MNHEY, CDR2 SMNVEV (reference sequence). In nucleotides, the CDR3 is TGTGCCAGCAGTTTGGGCGGGGGCTCCACTGAAGCTTTCTTT. This sequence encodes CASSLGGGSTEAFF.

The chain is built from TRBV7-9 and TRBJ1-2; D remains ambiguous. V was pared by 0 bases and J by 6 bases, with 11 bases between. The CDR3 has 14 residues. Germline V lookup: CDR1 SEHNR, CDR2 FQNEAQ (reference sequence). Here the CDR3 reads CASSLAPGEDGYTF. DNA of the CDR3: TGTGCCAGCAGCTTAGCGCCCGGGGAGGATGGCTACACCTTC.

The gene calls are TRBV28 and TRBJ1-2; a weak D match, TRBD1 (6 bases). V was pared by 5 bases and J by 6 bases, with 16 bases between. CDR3 length: 14 amino acids. Germline V CDR1 and CDR2: MDHEN, SYDVKM. The CDR3 sequence: CASSGQGIGHGYTF. The CDR3 DNA reads TGTGCCAGCAGTGGCCAGGGGATTGGGCATGGCTACACCTTC.

J is TRBJ2-1 and V is TRBV7-3; TRBD1 or TRBD2 may be the D gene (5 bases each). The CDR3 has 11 residues. From germline, CDR1 is SGHTA and CDR2 FQGTGA. With 5 bases removed from V and 12 bases from J, the gap between germline ends came to 11 bases. The CDR3 sequence is CASSPGTMQFF. DNA for the CDR3: TGTGCCAGCAGCCCGGGGACGATGCAGTTCTTC.

In its sample, this clonotype was seen a few times. The chain has TRBV7-8 and TRBJ2-7; 11 positions match TRBD1. The V gene's germline CDR1 is SGHVS and CDR2 FQNEAQ. The V segment lost 4 bases and the J segment 4 bases; nucleotides outside the gene matches: 9. This CDR3 is 16 amino acids long. The CDR3 DNA reads as TGTGCCAGCAGCTCGTTTGGACAGGGGGCAAAATACGAGCAGTACTTC. This translates into CASSSFGQGAKYEQYF. Supplemented by reference TRBV7-8 and TRBJ2-7, the full variable domain reads GAGVSQSPRYKVAKRGQDVALRCDPISGHVSLFWYQQALGQGPEFLTYFQNEAQLDKSGLPSDRFFAERPEGSVSTLKIQRTQQEDSAVYLCASSSFGQGAKYEQYFGPGTRLTVT.

This clonotype was observed at least ten times. Written as DNA, the CDR3 is TGCGCCAGCAGTGTGGAGGGCCTCGAGCAGTACTTC. Protein sequence: CASSVEGLEQYF. The gene calls are TRBV10-2 and TRBJ2-7, with TRBD2 as a possible D gene (6 bases). Per germline, CDR1 WSHSY and CDR2 SAAADI. Trimming took 4 bases from V and 6 from J, leaving 10 bases between them. The CDR3 totals 12 residues.

This clonotype occurred a few times. The chain combines TRBV12-3 or TRBV12-4 with TRBJ2-5; D possibly corresponds to TRBD2 (6 bases). This CDR3 region has 12 residues. The ends were cut back, 5 bases at V and 11 bases at J, with 15 bases in the middle. DNA of the CDR3: TGTGCCAGCAGTAACAATTTACGGGAGCAGTACTTC. It encodes CASSNNLREQYF.

This clonotype occurred a few times. J is TRBJ2-5 and V is TRBV29-1; 10 bases fit TRBD1. Germline CDR1 is SQVTM and CDR2 is ANQGSEA. V dropped 7 bases and J dropped 5; count of bases not matched to a gene: 4. The CDR3 contains 12 residues. The CDR3 region is CSADRGHETQYF. CDR3 DNA sequence: TGCAGCGCAGACAGGGGGCACGAGACCCAGTACTTC.

V is TRBV29-1 and J is TRBJ2-7; 7 bases map to TRBD1. The J segment lost 2 bases and the V segment lost 1 base, leaving 5 bases of the junction unmatched. CDR3 length: 14 residues. The V gene's germline CDR1 is SQVTM and CDR2 ANQGSEA. The CDR3 sequence is CSVEAWDSPYEQYF. The CDR3 bases are TGCAGCGTTGAAGCCTGGGACAGTCCCTACGAGCAGTACTTC.

The chain has TRBV7-2 and TRBJ2-5; a weak D match, TRBD1 (6 bases). This CDR3 spans 14 amino acids. CDR1 SGHTA and CDR2 FQGNSA come from the germline V gene. V was shortened by 4 bases and J by 5 bases, with 14 bases between the two germline ends. The CDR3 spells CASSSYRVQETQYF. The DNA for the CDR3 is TGTGCCAGCAGCTCATACAGGGTTCAGGAGACCCAGTACTTC. Variable domain in full (rest from reference TRBV7-2 and TRBJ2-5): GAGVSQSPSNKVTEKGKDVELRCDPISGHTALYWYRQSLGQGLEFLIYFQGNSAPDKSGLPSDRFSAERTGGSVSTLTIQRTQQEDSAVYLCASSSYRVQETQYFGPGTRLLVL.

CDR3 bases: TGTGCCAGCAGCTTAAATTCCGCGGGGACCGAGACCCAGTACTTC. Protein sequence: CASSLNSAGTETQYF. The chain couples TRBV7-3 to TRBJ2-5; D perhaps matches TRBD2 (6 bases). CDR3 length: 15 residues. V lost 1 base, J lost 5 bases, and 14 bases lay in between. Germline V CDR1 and CDR2: SGHTA, FQGTGA.

This chain joins TRBV15 and TRBJ2-3, with 10 bases lining up with TRBD2. Trimming at V came to 5 bases and at J to 3 bases, leaving 8 bases not matched to a gene. The CDR3 is made up of 16 amino acids. Germline assignment: CDR1 LNHNV and CDR2 YYDKDF (reference sequence). The CDR3, as DNA: TGTGCCACCAGCGAGGGGGCTAGCGGGAGAACAGATACGCAGTATTTT. It is translated as CATSEGASGRTDTQYF.

The V gene is TRBV20-1, the J gene TRBJ1-2, with D possibly matching TRBD1 (6 bases). There are 14 residues in the CDR3. V gave up 6 bases and J gave up 4 bases, with 18 bases separating them. The germline gives CDR1 DFQATT, CDR2 SNEGSKA (reference sequence). The CDR3 region has the DNA TGCAGTGCGCGCCCAGGGGAGCGATTCTATGGCTACACCTTC. As protein: CSARPGERFYGYTF.